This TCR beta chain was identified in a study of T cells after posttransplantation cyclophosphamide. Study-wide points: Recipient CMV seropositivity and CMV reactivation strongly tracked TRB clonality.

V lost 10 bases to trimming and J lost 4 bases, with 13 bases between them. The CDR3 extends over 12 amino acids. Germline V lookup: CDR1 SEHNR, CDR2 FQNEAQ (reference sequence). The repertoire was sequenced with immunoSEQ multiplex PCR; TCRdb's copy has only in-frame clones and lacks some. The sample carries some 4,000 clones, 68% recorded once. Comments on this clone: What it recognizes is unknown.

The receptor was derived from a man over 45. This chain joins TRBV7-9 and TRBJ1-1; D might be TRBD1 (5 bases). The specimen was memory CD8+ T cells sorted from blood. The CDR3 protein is CAISTRGTEAFF. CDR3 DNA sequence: TGTGCCATCTCGACTAGGGGCACTGAAGCTTTCTTT.